This T cell receptor (beta chain) was obtained from a study of T cell responses to AZD1222 COVID-19 vaccine. Whole-study context: It was second doses at about 4 or about 12 weeks that were pooled. Overall study findings and caveats: The donor group comprised mostly white British people and more females; the analysis possibly underestimated clonal diversity. Repertoire sampling happened only post peak T cell response. Two doses of AZD1222 preceded a rise in Spike-specific TCR breadth and depth.

The CDR3 runs to 16 residues. V lost 2 bases and J 0 bases, leaving 14 bases between the germline ends. Germline-derived CDR1 and CDR2 are SGHNT and YENEEA. About this clone itself: The antigen remains undetermined.

Libraries were prepared by immunoSEQ multiplex PCR; TCRdb keeps only in-frame clonotypes and omits some of them. The table has 140,000 to 150,000 clones, roughly 90% seen once. The sequencing here drew on peripheral blood, taken on day 0 of AZD1222 vaccination. The chain is built from TRBV11-3 and TRBJ2-7; D not resolved. This TCR derives from an adult in good health. As DNA, the CDR3 is TGTGCCAGCAGCTTAAGTCCCAGGACGGTCTCCTACGAGCAGTACTTC. Amino acid sequence: CASSLSPRTVSYEQYF.